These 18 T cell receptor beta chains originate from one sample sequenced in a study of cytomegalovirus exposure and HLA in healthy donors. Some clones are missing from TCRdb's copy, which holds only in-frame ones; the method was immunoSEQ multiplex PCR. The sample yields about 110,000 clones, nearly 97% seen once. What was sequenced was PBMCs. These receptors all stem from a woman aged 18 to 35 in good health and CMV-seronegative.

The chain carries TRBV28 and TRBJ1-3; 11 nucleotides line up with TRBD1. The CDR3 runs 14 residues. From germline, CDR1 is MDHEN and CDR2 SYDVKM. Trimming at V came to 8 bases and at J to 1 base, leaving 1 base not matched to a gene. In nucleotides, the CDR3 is TGTGCCAGCTGGGACAGGGGGTCTGGAAACACCATATATTTT. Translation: CASWDRGSGNTIYF.

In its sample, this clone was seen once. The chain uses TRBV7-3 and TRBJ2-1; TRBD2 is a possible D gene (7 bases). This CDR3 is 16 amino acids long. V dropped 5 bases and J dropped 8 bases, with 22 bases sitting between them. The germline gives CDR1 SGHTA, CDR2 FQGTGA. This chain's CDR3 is CASSIRTGGLIDEQFF. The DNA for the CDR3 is TGTGCCAGCAGCATCAGAACGGGGGGCCTAATCGATGAGCAGTTCTTC.

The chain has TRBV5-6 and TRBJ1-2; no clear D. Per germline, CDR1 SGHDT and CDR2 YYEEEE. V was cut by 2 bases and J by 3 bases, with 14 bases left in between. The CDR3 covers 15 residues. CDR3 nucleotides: TGTGCCAGCAGCTTACGAGGACTGGTCCACTATGGCTACACCTTC. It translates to CASSLRGLVHYGYTF.

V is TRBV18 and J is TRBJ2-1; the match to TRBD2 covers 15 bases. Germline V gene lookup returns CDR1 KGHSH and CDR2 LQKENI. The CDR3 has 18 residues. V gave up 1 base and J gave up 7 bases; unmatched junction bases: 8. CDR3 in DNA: TGTGCCAGCTCACCACAGGGACTAGCGGGGGGCTCTAAAAATGAGCAGTTCTTC. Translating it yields CASSPQGLAGGSKNEQFF.

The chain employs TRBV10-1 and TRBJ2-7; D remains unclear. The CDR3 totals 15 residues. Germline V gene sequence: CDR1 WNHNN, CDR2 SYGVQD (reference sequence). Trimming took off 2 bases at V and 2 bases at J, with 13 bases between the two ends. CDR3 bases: TGCGCCAGCAGTGAGAGTGGTGGGCCCACCTACGAGCAGTACTTC. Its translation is CASSESGGPTYEQYF.

CDR3 sequence reads: CASSVGQGFSPLHF. The DNA of the CDR3 is TGTGCCAGCAGCGTCGGACAGGGATTTTCACCCCTCCACTTT. V usage is TRBV7-3 and J usage is TRBJ1-6; TRBD1 matches at 8 bases. With V trimmed by 5 bases and J by 9 bases, 6 bases remained unmatched. The V gene's germline CDR1 is SGHTA and CDR2 FQGTGA. This CDR3 has 14 residues.

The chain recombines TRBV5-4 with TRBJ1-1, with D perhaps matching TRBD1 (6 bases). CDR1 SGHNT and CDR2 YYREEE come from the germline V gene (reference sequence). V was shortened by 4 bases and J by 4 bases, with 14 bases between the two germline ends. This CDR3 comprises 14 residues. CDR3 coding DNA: TGTGCCAGCAGCCCGATGGGAGGGGGCACTGAAGCTTTCTTT. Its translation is CASSPMGGGTEAFF. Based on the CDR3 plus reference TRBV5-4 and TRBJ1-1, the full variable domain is ETGVTQSPTHLIKTRGQQVTLRCSSQSGHNTVSWYQQALGQGPQFIFQYYREEENGRGNFPPRFSGLQFPNYSSELNVNALELDDSALYLCASSPMGGGTEAFFGQGTRLTVV.

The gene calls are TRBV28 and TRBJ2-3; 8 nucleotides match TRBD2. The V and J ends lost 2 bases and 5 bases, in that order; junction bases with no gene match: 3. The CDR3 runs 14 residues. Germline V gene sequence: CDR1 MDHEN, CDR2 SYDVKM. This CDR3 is CASSLAGGLDTQYF. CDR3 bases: TGTGCCAGCAGTTTAGCGGGGGGATTAGATACGCAGTATTTT.

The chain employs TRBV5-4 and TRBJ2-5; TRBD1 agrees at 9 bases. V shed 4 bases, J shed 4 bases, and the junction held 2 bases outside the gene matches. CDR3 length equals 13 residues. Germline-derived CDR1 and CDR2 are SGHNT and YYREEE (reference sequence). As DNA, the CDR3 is TGTGCCAGCAGCCAGGACAGGGGAGAGACCCAGTACTTC. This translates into CASSQDRGETQYF. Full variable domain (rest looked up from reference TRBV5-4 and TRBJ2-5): ETGVTQSPTHLIKTRGQQVTLRCSSQSGHNTVSWYQQALGQGPQFIFQYYREEENGRGNFPPRFSGLQFPNYSSELNVNALELDDSALYLCASSQDRGETQYFGPGTRLLVL.

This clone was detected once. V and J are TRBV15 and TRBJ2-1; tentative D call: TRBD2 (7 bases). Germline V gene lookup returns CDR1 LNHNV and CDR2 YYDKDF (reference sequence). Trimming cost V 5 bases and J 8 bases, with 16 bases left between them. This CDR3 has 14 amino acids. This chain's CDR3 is CATSRGGGGYEQFF. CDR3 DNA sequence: TGTGCCACCAGCCGCGGCGGCGGGGGCTATGAGCAGTTCTTC.

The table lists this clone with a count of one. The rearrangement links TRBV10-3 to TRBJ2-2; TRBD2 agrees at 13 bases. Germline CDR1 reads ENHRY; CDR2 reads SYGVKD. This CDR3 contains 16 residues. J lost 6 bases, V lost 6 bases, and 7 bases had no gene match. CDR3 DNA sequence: TGTGCCATCAGGGTTCTACTAGCGGGGGGGCCCGGGGAGCTGTTTTTT. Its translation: CAIRVLLAGGPGELFF.

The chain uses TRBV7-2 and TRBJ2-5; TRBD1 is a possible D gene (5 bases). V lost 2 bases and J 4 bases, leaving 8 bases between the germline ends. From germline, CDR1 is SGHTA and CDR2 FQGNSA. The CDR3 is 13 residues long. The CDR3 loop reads CASSLNQGETQYF. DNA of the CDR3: TGTGCCAGCAGCTTAAACCAGGGAGAGACCCAGTACTTC.

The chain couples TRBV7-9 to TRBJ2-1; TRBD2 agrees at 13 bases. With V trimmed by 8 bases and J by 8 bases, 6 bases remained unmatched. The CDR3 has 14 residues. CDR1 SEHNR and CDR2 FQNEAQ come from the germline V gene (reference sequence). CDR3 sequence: CASRGLAGSYEQFF. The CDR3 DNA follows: TGTGCCAGCCGGGGACTAGCGGGGAGTTATGAGCAGTTCTTC. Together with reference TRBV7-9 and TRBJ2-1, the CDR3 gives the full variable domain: DTGVSQNPRHKITKRGQNVTFRCDPISEHNRLYWYRQTLGQGPEFLTYFQNEAQLEKSRLLSDRFSAERPKGSFSTLEIQRTEQGDSAMYLCASRGLAGSYEQFFGPGTRLTVL.

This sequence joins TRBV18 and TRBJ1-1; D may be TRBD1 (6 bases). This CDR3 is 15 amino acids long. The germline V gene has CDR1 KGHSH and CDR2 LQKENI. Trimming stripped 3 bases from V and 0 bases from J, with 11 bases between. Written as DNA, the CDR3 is TGTGCCAGCTCACCCTCTGCAGGGGTGAACACTGAAGCTTTCTTT. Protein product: CASSPSAGVNTEAFF.

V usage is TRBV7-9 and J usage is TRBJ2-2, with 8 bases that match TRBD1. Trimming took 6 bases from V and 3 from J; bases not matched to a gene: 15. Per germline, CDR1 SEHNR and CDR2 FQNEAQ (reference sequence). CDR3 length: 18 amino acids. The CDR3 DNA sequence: TGTGCCAGCAGTCGCATTTCCGGGACAGGAGATGACACCGGGGAGCTGTTTTTT. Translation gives CASSRISGTGDDTGELFF.

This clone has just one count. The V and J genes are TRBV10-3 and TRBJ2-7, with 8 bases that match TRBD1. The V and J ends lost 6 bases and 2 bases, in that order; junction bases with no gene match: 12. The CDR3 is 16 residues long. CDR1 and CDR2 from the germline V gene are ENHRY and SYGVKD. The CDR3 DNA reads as TGTGCCATCAGGTTCCGGCCGGGACAGGCTCCCTACGAGCAGTACTTC. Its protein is CAIRFRPGQAPYEQYF.

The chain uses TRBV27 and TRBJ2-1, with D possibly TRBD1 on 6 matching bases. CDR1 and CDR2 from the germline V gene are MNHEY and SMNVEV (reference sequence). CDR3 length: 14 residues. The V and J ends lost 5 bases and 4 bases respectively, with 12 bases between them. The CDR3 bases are TGTGCCAGCAGTAAACCGGGACAATACAATGAGCAGTTCTTC. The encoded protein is CASSKPGQYNEQFF.

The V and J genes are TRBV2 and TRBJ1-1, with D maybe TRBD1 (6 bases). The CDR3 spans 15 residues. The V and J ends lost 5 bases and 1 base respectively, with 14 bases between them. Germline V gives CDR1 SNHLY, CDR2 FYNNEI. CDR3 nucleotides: TGTGCCAGCAGTCCTAAGGGACATACGAACACTGAAGCTTTCTTT. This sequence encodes CASSPKGHTNTEAFF. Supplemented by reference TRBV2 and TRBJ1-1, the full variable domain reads EPEVTQTPSHQVTQMGQEVILRCVPISNHLYFYWYRQILGQKVEFLVSFYNNEISEKSEIFDDQFSVERPDGSNFTLKIRSTKLEDSAMYFCASSPKGHTNTEAFFGQGTRLTVV.